Listed below are T cell receptor beta chains from one sample, sequenced in a study of T cells after yellow fever vaccination. From the 5' RACE reads, TCRdb called clonotypes with MiXCR, one entry per CDR3 protein. The sample carries tens of thousands of distinct CDR3 sequences, 13% recorded once. The sample was CD8+ T cells not binding an NS4B(214-222) dextramer, sorted from PBMCs, taken about 20 days after the first yellow fever vaccination. Receptors were obtained from a man younger than 35 who received the YFV17D yellow fever vaccine. CDR3s include the opening cysteine and the closing phenylalanine or tryptophan.

V gene,J gene,CDR3 protein
TRBV5-1,TRBJ2-7,CASSHQAGAYEQYF
TRBV4-2,TRBJ2-1,CARGPELRHNEQFF
TRBV10-3,TRBJ2-1,CAIKDSGGAGNEQFF
TRBV10-3,TRBJ1-2,CAISEKVGTNYGYTF
TRBV12-3/TRBV12-4,TRBJ1-5,CASLGGRGNQPQHF
TRBV12-3/TRBV12-4,TRBJ2-1,CASSPGTGNNEQFF
TRBV3-1,TRBJ1-6,CASSQNPDSPLHF
TRBV7-9,TRBJ2-3,CASTRGLAGTDTQYF
TRBV27,TRBJ2-2,CASSSSGGVPGELFF
TRBV3-1,TRBJ2-7,CASSPRTDGYEQYF
TRBV29-1,TRBJ2-7,CSVEYREPYEQYF
TRBV4-1,TRBJ2-5,CASSQDWSGGQETQYF
TRBV5-1,TRBJ2-1,CASRAANYNEQFF
TRBV4-3,TRBJ2-1,CASSQERGTYNEQFF
TRBV7-8,TRBJ2-7,CASGELGQGTYEQYF
TRBV12-3/TRBV12-4,TRBJ1-4,CASSRRDGEKLFF
TRBV4-2,TRBJ2-5,CASSQTGTSGETQYF
TRBV6-1,TRBJ2-2,CASAGGRGGELFF
TRBV4-1,TRBJ2-2,CASSHNSAGELFF
TRBV7-9,TRBJ1-4,CASSPMTGLGEKLFF
TRBV15,TRBJ1-6,CATSRAGGSPLHF
TRBV29-1,TRBJ2-1,CSVEEPTASNEQFF
TRBV10-3,TRBJ2-5,CAISEEAGGRLETQYF
TRBV11-2,TRBJ2-5,CASSLLGAHREETQYF
TRBV20-1,TRBJ2-7,CSARDGNSYEQYF
TRBV6-1,TRBJ1-5,CTSTNGRGGFRQDQPQHF
TRBV19,TRBJ2-1,CASSISSGGYNEQFF
TRBV12-3/TRBV12-4,TRBJ1-1,CASSFAGVNTEAFF
TRBV5-1,TRBJ2-5,CASSLQTVGGETQYF
TRBV7-2,TRBJ2-5,CASSQTGTRGETQYF
TRBV4-2,TRBJ2-5,CASSPAGVETQYF
TRBV4-1,TRBJ1-2,CASSKIGENYGYTF
TRBV29-1,TRBJ2-3,CSVVPRGHTDTQYF
TRBV29-1,TRBJ1-4,CSVMDRDGKLFF
TRBV4-1,TRBJ2-1,CASSQAGLANEQFF
TRBV5-1,TRBJ2-7,CASSFGYQYEQYF
TRBV4-3,TRBJ2-1,CASSQDLGTSGEQFF
TRBV7-9,TRBJ2-1,CASSATGAPHEQFF